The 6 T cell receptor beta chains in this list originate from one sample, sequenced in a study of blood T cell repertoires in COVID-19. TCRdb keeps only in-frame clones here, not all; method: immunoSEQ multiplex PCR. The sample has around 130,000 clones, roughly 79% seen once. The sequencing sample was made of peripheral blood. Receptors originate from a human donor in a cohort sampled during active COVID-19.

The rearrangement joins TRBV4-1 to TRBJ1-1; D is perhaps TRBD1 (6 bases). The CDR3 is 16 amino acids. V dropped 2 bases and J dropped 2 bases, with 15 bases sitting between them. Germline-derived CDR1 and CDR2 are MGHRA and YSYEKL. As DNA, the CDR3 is TGCGCCAGCAGCCAAAACCCCCCGGACAGTAACACTGAAGCTTTCTTT. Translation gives CASSQNPPDSNTEAFF.

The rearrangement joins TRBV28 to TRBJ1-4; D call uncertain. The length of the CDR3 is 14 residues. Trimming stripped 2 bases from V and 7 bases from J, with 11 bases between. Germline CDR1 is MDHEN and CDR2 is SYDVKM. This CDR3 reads CASSLALAGEKLFF. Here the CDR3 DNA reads TGTGCCAGCAGTTTAGCGTTGGCGGGTGAAAAACTGTTTTTT.

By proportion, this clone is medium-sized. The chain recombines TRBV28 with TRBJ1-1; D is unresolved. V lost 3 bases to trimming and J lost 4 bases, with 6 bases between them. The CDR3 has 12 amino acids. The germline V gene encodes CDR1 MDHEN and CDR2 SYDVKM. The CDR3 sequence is CASSFEVTEAFF. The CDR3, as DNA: TGTGCCAGCAGTTTTGAGGTCACTGAAGCTTTCTTT. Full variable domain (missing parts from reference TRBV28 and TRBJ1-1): DVKVTQSSRYLVKRTGEKVFLECVQDMDHENMFWYRQDPGLGLRLIYFSYDVKMKEKGDIPEGYSVSREKKERFSLILESASTNQTSMYLCASSFEVTEAFFGQGTRLTVV.

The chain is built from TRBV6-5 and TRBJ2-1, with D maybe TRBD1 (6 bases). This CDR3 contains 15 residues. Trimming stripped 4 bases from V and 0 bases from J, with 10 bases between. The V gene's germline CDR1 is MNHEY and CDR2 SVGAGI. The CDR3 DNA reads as TGTGCCAGCAGTTCAACAGGGACCTCCTACAATGAGCAGTTCTTC. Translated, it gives CASSSTGTSYNEQFF.

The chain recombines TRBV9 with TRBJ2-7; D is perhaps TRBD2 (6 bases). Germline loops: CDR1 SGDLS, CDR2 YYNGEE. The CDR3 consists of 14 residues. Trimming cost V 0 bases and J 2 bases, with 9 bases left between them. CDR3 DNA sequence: TGTGCCAGCAGCGTAGGGGACTCCACCTACGAGCAGTACTTC. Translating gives CASSVGDSTYEQYF.

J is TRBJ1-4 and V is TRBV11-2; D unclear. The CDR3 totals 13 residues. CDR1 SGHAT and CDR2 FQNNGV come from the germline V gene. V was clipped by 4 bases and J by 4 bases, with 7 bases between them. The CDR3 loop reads CASSYRVNEKLFF. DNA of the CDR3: TGTGCCAGCAGCTACCGGGTTAATGAAAAACTGTTTTTT.